Sequencing of this TCR beta chain was carried out in a study of blood T cell repertoires in COVID-19. Germline CDR1 SGHAT, CDR2 FQNNGV. Trimming shortened V by 6 bases and J by 0 bases, and 8 bases separated the two germline ends. The CDR3 spans 13 residues. Method: immunoSEQ multiplex PCR; TCRdb's copy keeps in-frame clones and lacks some. The table shows about 71,000 clones, with approximately 90% occurring only once. The rearrangement joins TRBV11-2 to TRBJ1-2; the D gene is possibly TRBD1 (5 bases). The TCR was taken from a woman between 18 and 29 years old with acute or convalescent COVID-19. Sequencing input: peripheral blood. The CDR3 DNA is TGTGCCAGCAGGCAGGGCTCTAACTATGGCTACACCTTC. Its protein product is CASRQGSNYGYTF. The variable domain in full, completed from reference TRBV11-2 and TRBJ1-2, reads EAGVAQSPRYKIIEKRQSVAFWCNPISGHATLYWYQQILGQGPKLLIQFQNNGVVDDSQLPKDRFSAERLKGVDSTLKIQPAKLEDSAVYLCASRQGSNYGYTFGSGTRLTVV.